A selection of T cell receptor beta chains follows, all from one sample in a study of T-cell memory formation after mild COVID-19. A single record per CDR3 protein comes from TCRdb applying MiXCR to the 5' RACE reads. The profile covers fewer than 200,000 distinct CDR3 sequences, with roughly a fifth appearing a single time and 20% to 25% taken by the ten largest. Material for sequencing was PBMCs or a T cell subset sorted from them (not recorded which). The receptors come from an adult woman who had mild COVID-19 (a few samples of this study predate the infection). Cell type and time point are not known. The CDR3 runs from the conserved cysteine through the conserved F or W.

j_call | v_call | cdr3_aa
TRBJ2-7 | TRBV9 | CASSVEGASYEQYF
TRBJ2-1 | TRBV27 | CASSLTSFGEQFF
TRBJ2-1 | TRBV9 | CASSATSGDPLFF
TRBJ2-7 | TRBV7-2 | CASSSSGGNAYEQYF
TRBJ2-7 | TRBV7-8 | CASTLTGPSYEQYF
TRBJ2-7 | TRBV6-5 | CASSYHKWGYEQYF
TRBJ2-3 | TRBV5-1 | CASSLASNTDTQYF
TRBJ1-5 | TRBV29-1 | CSVEDRTAEKPQHF
TRBJ2-5 | TRBV7-9 | CASSALEETQYF
TRBJ1-4 | TRBV7-9 | CASSRSGTGVDEKLFF
TRBJ2-5 | TRBV5-6 | CASSSLAGGEETQYF
TRBJ1-1 | TRBV12-3/TRBV12-4 | CASSLRGYTEAFF
TRBJ2-7 | TRBV20-1 | CSAITVSSYEQYF
TRBJ2-3 | TRBV4-1 | CASSQDRGSRTDTQYF
TRBJ2-1 | TRBV11-3 | CASSLVIGLAAIDEQFF
TRBJ2-7 | TRBV3-1 | CASSSTGADEQYF
TRBJ1-1 | TRBV5-1 | CASSLAFVNTEAFF
TRBJ1-1 | TRBV12-3/TRBV12-4 | CASSFQAASAKAFF
TRBJ2-2 | TRBV29-1 | CSLQGGGGELFF
TRBJ2-1 | TRBV6-6 | CASSSVGTVNEQFF
TRBJ2-2 | TRBV7-6 | CASSLPIGELFF
TRBJ2-7 | TRBV9 | CASSVGWGRSYEQYF
TRBJ2-1 | TRBV27 | CASSLILSGLAGVYNEQFF
TRBJ1-1 | TRBV7-4 | CASSFTGRMNTEAFF
TRBJ2-7 | TRBV7-9 | CASSFDRTYYEQYF
TRBJ2-1 | TRBV24-1 | CATSVDRGHRNEQFF
TRBJ2-1 | TRBV4-2 | CASSLLGWADEQFF
TRBJ1-4 | TRBV12-3/TRBV12-4 | CASSSFILLDEKLFF
TRBJ2-1 | TRBV28 | CASSLWSLYNEQFF
TRBJ2-2 | TRBV10-3 | CATALLKGELFF
TRBJ2-5 | TRBV7-9 | CASSLDTLAGGPHILQETQYF
TRBJ1-1 | TRBV12-3/TRBV12-4 | CASSFGDRPEAFF
TRBJ1-1 | TRBV20-1 | CSARVPGDRVFDGAFF
TRBJ2-7 | TRBV7-8 | CASSPEFSYEQYF
TRBJ2-1 | TRBV5-1 | CASSLGLPGLVVNEQFF
TRBJ2-2 | TRBV9 | CASSHSTGNAGELFF
TRBJ2-7 | TRBV24-1 | CATSDRQGPSYEQYF
TRBJ2-1 | TRBV6-5 | CASSYLGPTSANNEQFF
TRBJ2-3 | TRBV10-3 | CAISSGAIDTQYF
TRBJ2-4 | TRBV30 | CAWSAGQGVDWNIQYF
TRBJ1-2 | TRBV6-1 | CASRRDDYGYTF
TRBJ2-3 | TRBV20-1 | CSALRTTTDTQYF
TRBJ2-1 | TRBV4-1 | CASSPQGTVNEQFF